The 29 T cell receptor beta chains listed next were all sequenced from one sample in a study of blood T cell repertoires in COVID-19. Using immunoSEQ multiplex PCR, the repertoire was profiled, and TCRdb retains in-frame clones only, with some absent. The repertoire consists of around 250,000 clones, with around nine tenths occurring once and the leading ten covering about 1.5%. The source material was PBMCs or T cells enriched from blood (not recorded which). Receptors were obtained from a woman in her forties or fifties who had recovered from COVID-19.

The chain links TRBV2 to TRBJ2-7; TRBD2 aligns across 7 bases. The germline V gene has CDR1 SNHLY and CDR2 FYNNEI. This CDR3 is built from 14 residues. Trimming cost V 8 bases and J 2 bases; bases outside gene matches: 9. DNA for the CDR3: TGTGCCAGCCGTACGGGAGGCCTCCCCTACGAGCAGTACTTC. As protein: CASRTGGLPYEQYF.

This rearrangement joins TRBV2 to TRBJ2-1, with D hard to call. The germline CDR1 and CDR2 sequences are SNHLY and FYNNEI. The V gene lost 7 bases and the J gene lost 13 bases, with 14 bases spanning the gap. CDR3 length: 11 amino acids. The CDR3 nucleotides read TGTGCCAGCACTACGACTCAATTACAGTTCTTC. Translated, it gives CASTTTQLQFF.

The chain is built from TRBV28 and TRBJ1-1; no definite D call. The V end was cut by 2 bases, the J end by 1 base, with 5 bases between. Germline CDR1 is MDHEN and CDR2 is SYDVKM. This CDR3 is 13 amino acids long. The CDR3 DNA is TGTGCCAGCAGTTTAAGCAAGAACACTGAAGCTTTCTTT. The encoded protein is CASSLSKNTEAFF. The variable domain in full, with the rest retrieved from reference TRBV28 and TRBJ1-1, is DVKVTQSSRYLVKRTGEKVFLECVQDMDHENMFWYRQDPGLGLRLIYFSYDVKMKEKGDIPEGYSVSREKKERFSLILESASTNQTSMYLCASSLSKNTEAFFGQGTRLTVV.

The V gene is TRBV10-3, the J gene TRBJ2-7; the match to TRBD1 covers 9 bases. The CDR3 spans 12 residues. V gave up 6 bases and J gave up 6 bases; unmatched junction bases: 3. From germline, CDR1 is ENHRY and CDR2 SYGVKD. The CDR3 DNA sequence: TGTGCCATCAGCGGGACAGGGACCGAGCAGTACTTC. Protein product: CAISGTGTEQYF.

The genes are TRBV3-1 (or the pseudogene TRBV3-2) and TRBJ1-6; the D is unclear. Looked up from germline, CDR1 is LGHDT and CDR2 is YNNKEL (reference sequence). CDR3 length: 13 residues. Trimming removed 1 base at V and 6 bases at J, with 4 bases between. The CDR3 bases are TGTGCCAGCAGCCAAGTCGTTAATTCACCCCTCCACTTT. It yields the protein CASSQVVNSPLHF.

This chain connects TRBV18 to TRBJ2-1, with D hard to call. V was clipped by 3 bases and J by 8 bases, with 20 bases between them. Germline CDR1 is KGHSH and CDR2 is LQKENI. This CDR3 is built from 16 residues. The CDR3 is CASSPPPQLNGHEQFF. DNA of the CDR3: TGTGCCAGCTCACCGCCCCCACAGCTTAATGGCCATGAGCAGTTCTTC.

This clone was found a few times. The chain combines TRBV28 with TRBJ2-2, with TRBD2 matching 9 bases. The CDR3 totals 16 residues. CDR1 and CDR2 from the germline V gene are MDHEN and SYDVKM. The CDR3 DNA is TGTGCTTCGACAAGGTGGGGTAGCGGGGGTGCCGGGGAGCTGTTTTTT. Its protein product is CASTRWGSGGAGELFF.

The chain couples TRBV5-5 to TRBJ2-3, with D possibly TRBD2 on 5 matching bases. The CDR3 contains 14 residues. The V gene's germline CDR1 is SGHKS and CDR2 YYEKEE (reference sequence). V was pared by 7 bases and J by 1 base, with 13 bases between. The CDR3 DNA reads TGTGCCAGCCGGCGGGTTTTGGGCACAGATACGCAGTATTTT. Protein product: CASRRVLGTDTQYF.

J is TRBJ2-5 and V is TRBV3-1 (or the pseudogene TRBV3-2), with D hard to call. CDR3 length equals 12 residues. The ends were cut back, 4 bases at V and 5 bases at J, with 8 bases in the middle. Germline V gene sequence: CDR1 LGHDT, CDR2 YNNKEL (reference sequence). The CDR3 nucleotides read TGTGCCAGCAGCCCGTGGGCCGAGACCCAGTACTTC. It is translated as CASSPWAETQYF.

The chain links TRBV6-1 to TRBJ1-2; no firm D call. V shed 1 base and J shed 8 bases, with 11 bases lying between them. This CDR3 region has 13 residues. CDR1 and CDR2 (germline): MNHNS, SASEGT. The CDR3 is CASSEVGAGGYTF. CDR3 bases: TGTGCCAGCAGTGAAGTGGGCGCGGGAGGCTACACCTTC.

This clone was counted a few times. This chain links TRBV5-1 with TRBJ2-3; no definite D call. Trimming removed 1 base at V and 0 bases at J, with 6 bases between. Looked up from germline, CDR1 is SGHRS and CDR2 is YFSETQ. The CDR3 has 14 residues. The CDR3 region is CASSLSRSTDTQYF. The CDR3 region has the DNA TGCGCCAGCAGCTTGTCCCGTAGCACAGATACGCAGTATTTT.

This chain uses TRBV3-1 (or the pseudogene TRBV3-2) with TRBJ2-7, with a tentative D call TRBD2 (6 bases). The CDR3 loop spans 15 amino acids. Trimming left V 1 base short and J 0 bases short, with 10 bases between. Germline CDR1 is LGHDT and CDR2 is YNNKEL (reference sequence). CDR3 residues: CASSQVGGTSYEQYF. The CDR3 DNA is TGTGCCAGCAGCCAAGTGGGCGGGACCTCCTACGAGCAGTACTTC.

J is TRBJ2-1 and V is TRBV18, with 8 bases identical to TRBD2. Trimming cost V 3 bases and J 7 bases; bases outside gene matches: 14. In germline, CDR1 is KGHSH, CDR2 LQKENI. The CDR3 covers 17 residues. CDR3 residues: CASSPPFGLAHGNEQFF. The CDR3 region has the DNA TGTGCCAGCTCACCGCCCTTTGGACTAGCACACGGTAATGAGCAGTTCTTC.

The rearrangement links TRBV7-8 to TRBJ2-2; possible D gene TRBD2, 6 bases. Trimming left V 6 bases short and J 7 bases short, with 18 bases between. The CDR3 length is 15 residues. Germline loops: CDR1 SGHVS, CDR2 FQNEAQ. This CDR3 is CASSTMSGAVGELFF. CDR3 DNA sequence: TGTGCCAGCAGTACCATGTCGGGAGCGGTCGGGGAGCTGTTTTTT.

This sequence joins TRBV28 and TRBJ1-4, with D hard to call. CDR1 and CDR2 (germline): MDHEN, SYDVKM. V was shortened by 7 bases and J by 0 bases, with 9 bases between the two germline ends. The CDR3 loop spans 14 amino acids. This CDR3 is CASKRVTTNEKLFF. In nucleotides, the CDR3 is TGTGCCAGCAAGCGGGTCACAACTAATGAAAAACTGTTTTTT.

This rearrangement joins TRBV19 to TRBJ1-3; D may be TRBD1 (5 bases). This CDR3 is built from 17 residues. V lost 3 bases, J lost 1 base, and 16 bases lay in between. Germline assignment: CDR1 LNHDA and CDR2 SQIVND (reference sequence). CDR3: CASSIRQNRKSGNTIYF. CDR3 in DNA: TGTGCCAGTAGTATTAGACAGAACAGGAAATCTGGAAACACCATATATTTT.

CDR3 in DNA: TGTGCCAGCAGTTCAACTACTAGCGGTGAGCAGTTCTTC. It specifies CASSSTTSGEQFF. This chain joins TRBV12-3 or TRBV12-4 and TRBJ2-1, with TRBD2 matching 8 bases. V trimming: 4 bases; J trimming: 9 bases; junction bases outside the gene matches: 5. The CDR3 totals 13 residues.

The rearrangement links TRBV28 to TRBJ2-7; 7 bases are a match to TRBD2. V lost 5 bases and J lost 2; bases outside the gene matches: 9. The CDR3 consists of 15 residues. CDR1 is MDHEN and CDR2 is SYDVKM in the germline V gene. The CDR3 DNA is TGTGCCAGCAGTCCCGGGAGGCCAACCACCTACGAGCAGTACTTC. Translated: CASSPGRPTTYEQYF. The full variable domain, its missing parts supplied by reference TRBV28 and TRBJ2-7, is DVKVTQSSRYLVKRTGEKVFLECVQDMDHENMFWYRQDPGLGLRLIYFSYDVKMKEKGDIPEGYSVSREKKERFSLILESASTNQTSMYLCASSPGRPTTYEQYFGPGTRLTVT.

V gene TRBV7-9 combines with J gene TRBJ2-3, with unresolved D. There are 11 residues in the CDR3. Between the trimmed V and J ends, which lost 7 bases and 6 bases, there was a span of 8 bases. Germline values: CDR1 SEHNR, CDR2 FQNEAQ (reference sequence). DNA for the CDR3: TGTGCCAGCACGGCTCGGGATACGCAGTATTTT. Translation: CASTARDTQYF. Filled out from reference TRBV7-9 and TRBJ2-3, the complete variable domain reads DTGVSQNPRHKITKRGQNVTFRCDPISEHNRLYWYRQTLGQGPEFLTYFQNEAQLEKSRLLSDRFSAERPKGSFSTLEIQRTEQGDSAMYLCASTARDTQYFGPGTRLTVL.

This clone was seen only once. CDR3 loop: CASSLPASGKYEQYF. CDR3 in DNA: TGCGCCAGCAGCCTTCCCGCTAGCGGGAAATACGAGCAGTACTTC. The V call is TRBV4-1, the J call TRBJ2-7; 9 nucleotides align to TRBD2. V dropped 4 bases and J dropped 4; count of bases not matched to a gene: 8. There are 15 residues in the CDR3. CDR1 and CDR2 (germline): MGHRA, YSYEKL.

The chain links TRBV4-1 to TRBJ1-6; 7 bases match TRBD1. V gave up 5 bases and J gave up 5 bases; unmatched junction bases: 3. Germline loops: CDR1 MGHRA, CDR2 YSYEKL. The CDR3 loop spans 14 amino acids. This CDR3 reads CASSSGQDNSPLHF. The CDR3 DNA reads TGCGCCAGCAGCTCCGGACAGGATAATTCACCCCTCCACTTT.

CDR3 region: CASSVTSGQETQYF. The CDR3 DNA is TGTGCCAGCAGCGTTACTAGCGGCCAAGAGACCCAGTACTTC. The rearrangement uses TRBV9 and TRBJ2-5; 8 nucleotides agree with TRBD2. Germline CDR1 and CDR2: SGDLS and YYNGEE. J lost 1 base, V lost 2 bases, and 1 base had no gene match. This CDR3 region has 14 residues.

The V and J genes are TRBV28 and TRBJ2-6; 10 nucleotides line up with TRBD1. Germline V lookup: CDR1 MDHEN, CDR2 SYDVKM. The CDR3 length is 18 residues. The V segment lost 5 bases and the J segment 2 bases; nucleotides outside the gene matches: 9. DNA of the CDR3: TGTGCCAGCAGTATCCGGGACAGGGGCAAGACTGGGGCCAACGTCCTGACTTTC. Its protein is CASSIRDRGKTGANVLTF.

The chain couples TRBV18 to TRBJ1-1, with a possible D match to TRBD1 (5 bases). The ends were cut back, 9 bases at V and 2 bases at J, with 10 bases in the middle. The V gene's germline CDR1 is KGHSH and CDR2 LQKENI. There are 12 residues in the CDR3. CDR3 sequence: CASRTLNTEAFF. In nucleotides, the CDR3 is TGTGCCAGTCGGACACTTAACACTGAAGCTTTCTTT.

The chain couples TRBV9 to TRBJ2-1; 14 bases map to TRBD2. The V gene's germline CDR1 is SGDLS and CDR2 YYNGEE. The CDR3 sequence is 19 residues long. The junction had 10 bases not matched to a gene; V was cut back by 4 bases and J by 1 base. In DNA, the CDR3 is TGTGCCAGCAGCCCTCGACTAGCGGGAGGGCCGGGATCCTACAATGAGCAGTTCTTC. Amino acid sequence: CASSPRLAGGPGSYNEQFF.

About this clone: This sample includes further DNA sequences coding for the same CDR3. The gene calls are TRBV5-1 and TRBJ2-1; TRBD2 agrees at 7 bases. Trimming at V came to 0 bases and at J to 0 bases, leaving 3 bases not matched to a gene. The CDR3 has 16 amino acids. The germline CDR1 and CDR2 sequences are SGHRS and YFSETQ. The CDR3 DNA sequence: TGCGCCAGCAGCTTGGGGGGCGGGAGCTCCTACAATGAGCAGTTCTTC. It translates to CASSLGGGSSYNEQFF.

DNA for the CDR3: TGTGCCAGCACTTCCGAGGGCAATCAGCCCCAGCATTTT. It yields the protein CASTSEGNQPQHF. V and J are TRBV2 and TRBJ1-5; no clear D gene. V lost 7 bases, J lost 2 bases, and 9 bases lay in between. Per germline, CDR1 SNHLY and CDR2 FYNNEI. The CDR3 is 13 residues long.

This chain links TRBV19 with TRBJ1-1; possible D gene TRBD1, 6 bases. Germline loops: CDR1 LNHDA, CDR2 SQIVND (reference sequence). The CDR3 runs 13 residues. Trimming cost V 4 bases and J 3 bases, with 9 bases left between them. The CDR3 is CASSRGQDTEAFF. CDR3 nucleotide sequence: TGTGCCAGTAGTAGGGGGCAGGACACTGAAGCTTTCTTT.

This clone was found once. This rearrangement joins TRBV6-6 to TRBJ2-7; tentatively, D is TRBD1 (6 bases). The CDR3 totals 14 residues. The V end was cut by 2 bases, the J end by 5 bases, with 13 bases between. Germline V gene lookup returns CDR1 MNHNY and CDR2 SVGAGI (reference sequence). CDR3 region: CASSYLLAGDEQYF. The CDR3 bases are TGTGCCAGCAGTTACCTCTTGGCAGGGGACGAGCAGTACTTC.